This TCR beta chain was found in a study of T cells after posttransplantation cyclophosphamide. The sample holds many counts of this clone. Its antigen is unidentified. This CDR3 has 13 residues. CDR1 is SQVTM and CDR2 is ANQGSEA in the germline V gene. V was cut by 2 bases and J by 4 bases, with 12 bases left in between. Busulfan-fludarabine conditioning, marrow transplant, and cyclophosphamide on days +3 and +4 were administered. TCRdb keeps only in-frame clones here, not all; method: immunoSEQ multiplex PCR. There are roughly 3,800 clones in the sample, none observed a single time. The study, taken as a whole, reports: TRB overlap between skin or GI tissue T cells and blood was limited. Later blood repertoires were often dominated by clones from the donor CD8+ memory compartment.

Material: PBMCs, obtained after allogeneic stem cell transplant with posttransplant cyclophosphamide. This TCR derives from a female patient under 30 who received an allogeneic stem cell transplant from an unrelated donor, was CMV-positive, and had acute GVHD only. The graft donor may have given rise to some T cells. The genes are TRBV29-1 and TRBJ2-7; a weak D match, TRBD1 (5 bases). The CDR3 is CSVETRVGYEQYF. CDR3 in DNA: TGCAGCGTTGAAACCAGGGTCGGTTACGAGCAGTACTTC.